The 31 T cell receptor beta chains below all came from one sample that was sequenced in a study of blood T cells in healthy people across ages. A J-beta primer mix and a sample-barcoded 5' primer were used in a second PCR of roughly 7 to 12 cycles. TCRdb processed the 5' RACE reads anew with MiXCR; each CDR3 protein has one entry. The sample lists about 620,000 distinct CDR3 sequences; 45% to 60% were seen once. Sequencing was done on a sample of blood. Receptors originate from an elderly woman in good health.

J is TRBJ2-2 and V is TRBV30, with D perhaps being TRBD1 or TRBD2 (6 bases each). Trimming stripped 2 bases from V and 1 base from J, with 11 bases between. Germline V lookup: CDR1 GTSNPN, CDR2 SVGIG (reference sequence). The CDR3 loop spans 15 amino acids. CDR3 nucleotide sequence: TGTGCCTGGAGTAACGGGGGCCGGAACACCGGGGAGCTGTTTTTT. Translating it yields CAWSNGGRNTGELFF.

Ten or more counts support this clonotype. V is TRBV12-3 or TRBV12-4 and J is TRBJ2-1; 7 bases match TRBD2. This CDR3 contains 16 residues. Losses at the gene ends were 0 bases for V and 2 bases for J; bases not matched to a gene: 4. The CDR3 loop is CASSLAWRGTYNEQFF. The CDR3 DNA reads TGTGCCAGCAGTTTAGCGTGGCGGGGGACCTACAATGAGCAGTTCTTC.

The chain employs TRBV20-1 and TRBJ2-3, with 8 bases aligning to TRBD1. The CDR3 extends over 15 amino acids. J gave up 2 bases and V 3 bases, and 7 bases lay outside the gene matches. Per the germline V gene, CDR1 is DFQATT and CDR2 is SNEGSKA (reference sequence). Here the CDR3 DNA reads TGCAGTGCTAGGAGTCAGACAGGGGACACAGATACGCAGTATTTT. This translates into CSARSQTGDTDTQYF.

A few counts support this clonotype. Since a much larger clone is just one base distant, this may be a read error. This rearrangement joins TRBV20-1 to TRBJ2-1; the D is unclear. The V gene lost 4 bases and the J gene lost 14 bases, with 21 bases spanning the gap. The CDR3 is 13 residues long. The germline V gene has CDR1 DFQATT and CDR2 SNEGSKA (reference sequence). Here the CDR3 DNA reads TGCAGTGCTATAAGCACGCACTCCCCGAGTGAGTTCTTC. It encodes CSAISTHSPSEFF.

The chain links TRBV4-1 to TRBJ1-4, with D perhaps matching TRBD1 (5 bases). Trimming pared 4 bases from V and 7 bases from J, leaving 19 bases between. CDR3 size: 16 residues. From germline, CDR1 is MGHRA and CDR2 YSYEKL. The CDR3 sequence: CASSPGTLAVAEKLFF. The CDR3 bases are TGCGCCAGCAGCCCGGGGACGCTTGCGGTTGCTGAAAAACTGTTTTTT.

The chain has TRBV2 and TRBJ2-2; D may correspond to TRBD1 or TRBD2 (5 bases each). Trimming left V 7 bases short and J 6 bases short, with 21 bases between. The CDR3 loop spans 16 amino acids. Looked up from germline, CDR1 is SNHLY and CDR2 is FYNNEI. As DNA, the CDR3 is TGTGCCAGCACTCTGGCCCTAACAGGAGGATCCGGGGAGCTGTTTTTT. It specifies CASTLALTGGSGELFF. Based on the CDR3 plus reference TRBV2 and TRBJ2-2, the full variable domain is EPEVTQTPSHQVTQMGQEVILRCVPISNHLYFYWYRQILGQKVEFLVSFYNNEISEKSEIFDDQFSVERPDGSNFTLKIRSTKLEDSAMYFCASTLALTGGSGELFFGEGSRLTVL.

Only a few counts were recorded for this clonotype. As DNA, the CDR3 is TGTGCCAGCAGTGACAGGACAGGCTTGACTGAAGCTTTCTTT. This codes for CASSDRTGLTEAFF. The chain uses TRBV2 and TRBJ1-1; 7 bases are a match to TRBD1. The germline V gene has CDR1 SNHLY and CDR2 FYNNEI. This CDR3 is 14 amino acids long. V lost 3 bases to trimming and J lost 5 bases; unmatched junction nucleotides: 6.

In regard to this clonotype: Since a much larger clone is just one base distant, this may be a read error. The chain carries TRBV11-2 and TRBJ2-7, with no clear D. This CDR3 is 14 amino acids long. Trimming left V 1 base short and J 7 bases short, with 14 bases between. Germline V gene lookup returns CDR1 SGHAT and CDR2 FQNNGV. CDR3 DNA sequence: TGTGCCAGCAGCTTAGGCCCAGAGTACAATGAGCAGTACTTC. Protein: CASSLGPEYNEQYF.

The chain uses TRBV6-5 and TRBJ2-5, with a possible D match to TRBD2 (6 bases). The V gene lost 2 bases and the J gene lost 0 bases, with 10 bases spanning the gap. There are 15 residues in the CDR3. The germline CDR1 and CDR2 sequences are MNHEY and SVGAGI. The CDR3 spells CASSYGASDQETQYF. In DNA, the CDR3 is TGTGCCAGCAGTTACGGGGCTAGCGACCAAGAGACCCAGTACTTC.

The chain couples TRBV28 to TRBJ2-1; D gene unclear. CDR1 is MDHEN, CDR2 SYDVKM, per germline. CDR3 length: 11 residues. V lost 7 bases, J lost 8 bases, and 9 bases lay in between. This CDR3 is CASTLYDEQFF. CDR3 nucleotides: TGTGCCAGCACCCTGTATGATGAGCAGTTCTTC.

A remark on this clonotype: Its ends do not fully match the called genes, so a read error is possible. The CDR3 bases are TGTACCAGCAGTGAAGAGGAGGGAGCCAAAAACATTCAGTACTTC. Translated: CTSSEEEGAKNIQYF. This sequence joins TRBV2 and TRBJ2-4; TRBD2 might be the D (6 bases). The CDR3 loop spans 15 amino acids. Per germline, CDR1 SNHLY and CDR2 FYNNEI.

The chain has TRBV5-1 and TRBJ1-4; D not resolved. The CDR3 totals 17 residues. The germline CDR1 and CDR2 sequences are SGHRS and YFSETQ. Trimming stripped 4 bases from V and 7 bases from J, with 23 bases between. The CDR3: CASSPDEGWVGSEKLFF. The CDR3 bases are TGCGCCAGCAGCCCGGATGAGGGATGGGTTGGGAGTGAAAAACTGTTTTTT.

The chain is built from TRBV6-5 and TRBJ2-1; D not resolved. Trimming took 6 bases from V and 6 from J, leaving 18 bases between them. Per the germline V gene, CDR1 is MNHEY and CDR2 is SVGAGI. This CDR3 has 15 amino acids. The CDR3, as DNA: TGTGCCAGCAGCCTCGGTGGTAGGCTGCGCAATGAGCAGTTCTTC. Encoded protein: CASSLGGRLRNEQFF.

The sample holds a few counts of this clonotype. The CDR3 DNA reads TGTGCCAGCAGCCAGGCTAGCGGGAGCTCCTACGAGCAGTACTTC. This encodes CASSQASGSSYEQYF. This sequence joins TRBV4-2 and TRBJ2-7; 10 nucleotides match TRBD2. The CDR3 is made up of 15 amino acids. With 3 bases clipped from V and 0 bases from J, the junction kept 2 bases outside the gene matches. The germline gives CDR1 LGHNA, CDR2 YNFKEQ.

The DNA for the CDR3 is TGTGCCAGCAAGGGCCACCACCGTAGGACTTCGAAGGGCAATGAGCAGTTCTTC. Residues: CASKGHHRRTSKGNEQFF. The chain couples TRBV2 to TRBJ2-1, with D perhaps matching TRBD2 (5 bases). V dropped 7 bases and J dropped 6 bases, with 28 bases sitting between them. The CDR3 spans 18 residues. The germline CDR1 and CDR2 sequences are SNHLY and FYNNEI.

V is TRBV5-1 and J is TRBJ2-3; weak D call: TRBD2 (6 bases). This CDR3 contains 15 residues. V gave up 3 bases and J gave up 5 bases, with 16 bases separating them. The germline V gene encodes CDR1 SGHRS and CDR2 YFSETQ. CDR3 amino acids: CASSSLGGIGDTQYF. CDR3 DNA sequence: TGCGCCAGCAGCTCCCTAGGAGGGATCGGAGATACGCAGTATTTT.

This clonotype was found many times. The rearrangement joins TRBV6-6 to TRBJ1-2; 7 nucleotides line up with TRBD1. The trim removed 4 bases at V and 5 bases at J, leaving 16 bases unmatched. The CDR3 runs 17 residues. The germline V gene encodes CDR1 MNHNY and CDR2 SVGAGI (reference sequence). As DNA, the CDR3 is TGTGCCAGCAGTTCGTTCCTAATACAGGGGCTGGGATATGGCTACACCTTC. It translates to CASSSFLIQGLGYGYTF.

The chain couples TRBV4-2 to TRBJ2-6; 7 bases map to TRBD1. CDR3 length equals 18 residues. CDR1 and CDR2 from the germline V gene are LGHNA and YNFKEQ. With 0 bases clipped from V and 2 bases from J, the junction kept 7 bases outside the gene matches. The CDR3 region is CASSQDLIGQAGANVLTF. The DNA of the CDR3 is TGTGCCAGCAGCCAAGATCTTATTGGACAGGCTGGGGCCAACGTCCTGACTTTC.

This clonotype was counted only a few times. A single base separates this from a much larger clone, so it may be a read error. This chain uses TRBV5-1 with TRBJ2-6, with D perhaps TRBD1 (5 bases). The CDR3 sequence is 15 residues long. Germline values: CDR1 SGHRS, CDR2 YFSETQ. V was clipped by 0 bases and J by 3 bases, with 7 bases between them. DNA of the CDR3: TGCGCCAGCAGCTTGGAGGGGTTTGGGGCCAACGTCCTGACTTTC. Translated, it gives CASSLEGFGANVLTF.

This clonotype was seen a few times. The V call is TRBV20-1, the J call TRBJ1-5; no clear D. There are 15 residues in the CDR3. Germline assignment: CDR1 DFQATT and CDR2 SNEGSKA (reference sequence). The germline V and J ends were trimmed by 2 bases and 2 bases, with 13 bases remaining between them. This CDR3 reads CSARREEMGNQPQHF. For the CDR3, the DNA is TGCAGTGCTAGAAGGGAGGAAATGGGCAATCAGCCCCAGCATTTT.

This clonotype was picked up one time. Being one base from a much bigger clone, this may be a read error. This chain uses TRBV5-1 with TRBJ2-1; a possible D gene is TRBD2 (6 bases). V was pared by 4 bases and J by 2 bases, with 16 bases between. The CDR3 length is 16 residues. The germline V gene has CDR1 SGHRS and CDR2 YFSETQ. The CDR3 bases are TGCGCCAGCAGCGCAGGGTGGGGGGATCCCTACAATGAGCAGTTCTTC. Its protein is CASSAGWGDPYNEQFF.

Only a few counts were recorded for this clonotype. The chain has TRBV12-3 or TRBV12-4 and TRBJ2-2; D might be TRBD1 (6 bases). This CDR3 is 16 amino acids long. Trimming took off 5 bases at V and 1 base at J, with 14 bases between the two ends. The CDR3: CASSTDRPRNTGELFF. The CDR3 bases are TGTGCCAGCAGTACCGACAGGCCCAGGAACACCGGGGAGCTGTTTTTT.

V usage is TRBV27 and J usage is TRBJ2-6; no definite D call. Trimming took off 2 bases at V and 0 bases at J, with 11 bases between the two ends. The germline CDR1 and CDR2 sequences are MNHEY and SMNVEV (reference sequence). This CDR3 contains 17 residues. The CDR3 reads CASSLEYGSSGANVLTF. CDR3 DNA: TGTGCCAGCAGTTTAGAGTACGGAAGCTCTGGGGCCAACGTCCTGACTTTC.

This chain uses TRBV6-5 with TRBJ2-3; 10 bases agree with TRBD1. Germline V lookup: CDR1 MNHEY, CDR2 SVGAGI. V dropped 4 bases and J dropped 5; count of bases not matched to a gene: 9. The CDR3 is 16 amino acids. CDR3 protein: CASSSQGTGAGDTQYF. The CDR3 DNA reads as TGTGCCAGCAGTTCCCAGGGGACAGGGGCGGGAGATACGCAGTATTTT.

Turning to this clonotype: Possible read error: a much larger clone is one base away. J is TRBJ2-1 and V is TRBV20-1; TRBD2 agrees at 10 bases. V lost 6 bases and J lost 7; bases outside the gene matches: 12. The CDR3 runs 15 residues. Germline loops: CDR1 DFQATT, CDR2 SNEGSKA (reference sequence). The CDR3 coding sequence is TGCAGTGCAGTTGCTTCGGCTAGCGGGAGTAATGAGCAGTTCTTC. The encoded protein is CSAVASASGSNEQFF.

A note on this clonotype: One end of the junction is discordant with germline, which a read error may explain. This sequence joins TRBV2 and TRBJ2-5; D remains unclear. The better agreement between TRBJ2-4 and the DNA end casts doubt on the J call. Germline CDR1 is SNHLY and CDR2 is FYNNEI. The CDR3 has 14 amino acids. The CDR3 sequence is CAGSDGLAKNIQYF. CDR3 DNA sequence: TGTGCCGGCAGTGACGGATTGGCCAAAAACATTCAGTACTTC.

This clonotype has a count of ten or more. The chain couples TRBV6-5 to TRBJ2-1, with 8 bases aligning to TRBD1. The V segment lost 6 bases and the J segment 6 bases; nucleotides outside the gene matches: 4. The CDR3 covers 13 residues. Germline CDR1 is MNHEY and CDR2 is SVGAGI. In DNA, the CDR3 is TGTGCCAGCAGGCGACAGGGGTCCAATGAGCAGTTCTTC. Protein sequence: CASRRQGSNEQFF.

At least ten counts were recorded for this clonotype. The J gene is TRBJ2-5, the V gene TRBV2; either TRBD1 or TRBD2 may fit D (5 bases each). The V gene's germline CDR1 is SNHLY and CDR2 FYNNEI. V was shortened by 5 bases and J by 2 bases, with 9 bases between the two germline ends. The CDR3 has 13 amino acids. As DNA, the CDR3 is TGTGCCAGCAGTCGGGACCGACAAGAGACCCAGTACTTC. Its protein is CASSRDRQETQYF.

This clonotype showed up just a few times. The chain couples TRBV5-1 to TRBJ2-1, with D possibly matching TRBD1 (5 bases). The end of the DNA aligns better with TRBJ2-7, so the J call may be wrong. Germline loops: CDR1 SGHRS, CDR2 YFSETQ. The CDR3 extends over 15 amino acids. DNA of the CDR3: TGCGCCAGCAGCCTTGGGGCCGGCTCCTACAATGAGCAGTACTTC. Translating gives CASSLGAGSYNEQYF.

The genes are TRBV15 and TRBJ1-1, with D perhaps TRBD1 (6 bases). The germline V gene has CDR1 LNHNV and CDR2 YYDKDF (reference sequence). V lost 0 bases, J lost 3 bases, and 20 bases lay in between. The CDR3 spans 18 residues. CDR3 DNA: TGTGCCACCAGCAGAGAGCCAGGGGCGTGGGGAAGAGACACTGAAGCTTTCTTT. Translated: CATSREPGAWGRDTEAFF.

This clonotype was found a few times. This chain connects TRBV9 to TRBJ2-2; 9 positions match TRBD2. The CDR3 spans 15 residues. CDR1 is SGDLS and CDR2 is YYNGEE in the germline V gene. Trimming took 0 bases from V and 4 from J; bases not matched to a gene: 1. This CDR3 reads CASSVEGLATGELFF. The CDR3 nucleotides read TGTGCCAGCAGCGTAGAGGGACTAGCCACCGGGGAGCTGTTTTTT.